Shown below are 25 T cell receptor beta chains from a single sample sequenced in a study of blood T cell repertoires in COVID-19. Using immunoSEQ multiplex PCR, the repertoire was profiled, and TCRdb retains in-frame clones only, with some absent. This table has around 260,000 clones, around 80% appearing once. Material: peripheral blood. The receptors were sampled from a man in his 60s with acute or convalescent COVID-19.

The chain couples TRBV6-5 to TRBJ2-7; TRBD1 aligns across 8 bases. Trimming took 4 bases from V and 4 from J; bases not matched to a gene: 3. The CDR3 extends over 13 amino acids. The V gene's germline CDR1 is MNHEY and CDR2 SVGAGI. The DNA for the CDR3 is TGTGCCAGCAGTTGGGGACAGGAATACGAGCAGTACTTC. Translation: CASSWGQEYEQYF.

This chain uses TRBV18 with TRBJ2-5; possible D gene TRBD2, 6 bases. The CDR3 runs to 14 residues. The V end was cut by 3 bases, the J end by 1 base, with 9 bases between. Germline V gives CDR1 KGHSH, CDR2 LQKENI. The CDR3 loop reads CASSPGSPQETQYF. Here the CDR3 DNA reads TGTGCCAGCTCACCCGGGAGCCCCCAAGAGACCCAGTACTTC.

The genes are TRBV7-9 and TRBJ1-1, with D maybe TRBD1 (5 bases). CDR3 size: 11 residues. Trimming removed 11 bases from V and 5 bases from J, with 12 bases in between. Germline CDR1 reads SEHNR; CDR2 reads FQNEAQ (reference sequence). This chain's CDR3 is CAAGGDTEAFF. CDR3 nucleotide sequence: TGTGCCGCGGGAGGGGATACTGAAGCTTTCTTT. The variable domain in full, completed from reference TRBV7-9 and TRBJ1-1, reads DTGVSQNPRHKITKRGQNVTFRCDPISEHNRLYWYRQTLGQGPEFLTYFQNEAQLEKSRLLSDRFSAERPKGSFSTLEIQRTEQGDSAMYLCAAGGDTEAFFGQGTRLTVV.

In this sample, this clone turned up once. The J gene is TRBJ1-1, the V gene TRBV7-8, with 10 bases fitting TRBD1. The CDR3 runs to 15 residues. Germline lookup yields CDR1 SGHVS and CDR2 FQNEAQ. Trimming removed 1 base from V and 5 bases from J; junction bases left unmatched: 4. CDR3 in amino acids: CASSLGTGGGTEAFF. The CDR3 DNA is TGTGCCAGCAGCTTAGGGACAGGGGGTGGTACTGAAGCTTTCTTT.

The chain links TRBV27 to TRBJ1-1, with a possible D match to TRBD1 (5 bases). The CDR3 consists of 13 residues. Trimming took 6 bases from V and 5 from J, leaving 13 bases between them. Germline-derived CDR1 and CDR2 are MNHEY and SMNVEV (reference sequence). CDR3 loop: CASRDAGVTEAFF. For the CDR3, the DNA is TGTGCCAGCAGGGATGCGGGGGTAACTGAAGCTTTCTTT.

The chain recombines TRBV5-1 with TRBJ1-2, with D unclear. Trimming left V 6 bases short and J 8 bases short, with 17 bases between. The CDR3 totals 13 residues. Germline lookup yields CDR1 SGHRS and CDR2 YFSETQ. The CDR3 DNA follows: TGCGCCAGCACCCCGGGGAACATGGGAGGCTACACCTTC. It is translated as CASTPGNMGGYTF.

The rearrangement links TRBV12-5 to TRBJ1-3; no clear D. The CDR3 is made up of 13 amino acids. CDR1 and CDR2 (germline): LGHNT, FRNRAP. Deletions cut 3 bases from V and 10 bases from J, with 13 bases between. CDR3 sequence: CASGFPLSFTIYF. CDR3 in DNA: TGTGCTAGTGGTTTCCCCTTATCCTTTACCATATATTTT.

V and J are TRBV3-1 (or the pseudogene TRBV3-2) and TRBJ2-3; D ambiguous. The V and J ends lost 4 bases and 0 bases respectively, with 20 bases between them. The CDR3 runs to 18 residues. CDR1 and CDR2 from the germline V gene are LGHDT and YNNKEL (reference sequence). CDR3 DNA: TGTGCCAGCAGCCTCTCGCTTATGTTGGGCGCTAGCACAGATACGCAGTATTTT. As protein: CASSLSLMLGASTDTQYF.

This clone showed up just a few times. The chain recombines TRBV27 with TRBJ1-2, with TRBD1 identical over 11 bases. V gave up 5 bases and J gave up 4 bases; unmatched junction bases: 6. This CDR3 contains 15 residues. The V gene's germline CDR1 is MNHEY and CDR2 SMNVEV (reference sequence). The CDR3 DNA follows: TGTGCCAGCAGTCCATGGACAGGGGGCAGCTATGGCTACACCTTC. Its protein is CASSPWTGGSYGYTF.

This clone was seen only once. This chain joins TRBV5-4 and TRBJ2-1, with D possibly TRBD2 on 5 matching bases. This CDR3 spans 14 amino acids. Germline lookup yields CDR1 SGHNT and CDR2 YYREEE (reference sequence). V lost 5 bases, J lost 0 bases, and 9 bases lay in between. The CDR3: CASSRDFSYNEQFF. Written as DNA, the CDR3 is TGTGCCAGCAGTCGGGATTTCTCCTACAATGAGCAGTTCTTC.

This clone has only a few counts. The same CDR3 is also encoded by other DNA sequences in this sample. This chain uses TRBV9 with TRBJ2-7; 8 bases align to TRBD1. J was trimmed by 0 bases and V by 0 bases; bases with no gene match: 2. Per the germline V gene, CDR1 is SGDLS and CDR2 is YYNGEE. There are 15 residues in the CDR3. This CDR3 is CASSVGGTGSYEQYF. CDR3 DNA: TGTGCCAGCAGCGTAGGCGGGACAGGCTCCTACGAGCAGTACTTC.

Comment on this clone: Within the sample, other DNA sequences also encode this same CDR3. The chain joins TRBV27 to TRBJ2-7, with a possible D match to TRBD2 (5 bases). CDR1 and CDR2 from the germline V gene are MNHEY and SMNVEV (reference sequence). V was shortened by 2 bases and J by 1 base, with 6 bases between the two germline ends. The CDR3 has 13 amino acids. CDR3 region: CASSLRGSYEQYF. Here the CDR3 DNA reads TGTGCCAGCAGTTTACGGGGATCCTACGAGCAGTACTTC.

The chain has TRBV13 and TRBJ1-4, with a tentative D call TRBD1 (5 bases). This CDR3 spans 14 amino acids. The germline V and J ends were trimmed by 0 bases and 3 bases, with 5 bases remaining between them. The germline CDR1 and CDR2 sequences are PRHDT and FYEKMQ (reference sequence). The CDR3 here is CASSLGTANEKLFF. CDR3 DNA: TGTGCCAGCAGCTTAGGGACAGCTAATGAAAAACTGTTTTTT.

Here the CDR3 DNA reads TGTGCCAGTAGTACAGGGACTAGCGGGAGGGCCGAGCAGTTCTTC. Residues: CASSTGTSGRAEQFF. V usage is TRBV19 and J usage is TRBJ2-1, with TRBD2 identical over 16 bases. Germline V CDR1 and CDR2: LNHDA, SQIVND (reference sequence). V shed 4 bases, J shed 10 bases, and the junction held 4 bases outside the gene matches. This CDR3 is built from 15 residues.

V is TRBV7-2 and J is TRBJ2-7; 7 bases match TRBD1. The CDR3 covers 15 residues. J lost 2 bases, V lost 1 base, and 5 bases had no gene match. CDR1 is SGHTA and CDR2 is FQGNSA in the germline V gene. In DNA, the CDR3 is TGTGCCAGCAGCTTAGTCGGGGACAGAGCCTACGAGCAGTACTTC. Its translation is CASSLVGDRAYEQYF.

This clone is a singleton in its sample. The J gene is TRBJ2-1, the V gene TRBV11-2, with a possible D match to TRBD2 (6 bases). The CDR3 length is 15 residues. Germline values: CDR1 SGHAT, CDR2 FQNNGV. V was pared by 10 bases and J by 0 bases, with 16 bases between. The CDR3 sequence is CAIRGIGGSYNEQFF. DNA for the CDR3: TGTGCCATTAGAGGGATCGGGGGCTCCTACAATGAGCAGTTCTTC.

The rearrangement joins TRBV9 to TRBJ2-1; 9 bases are shared with TRBD1. The germline V gene has CDR1 SGDLS and CDR2 YYNGEE. J gave up 5 bases and V 6 bases, and 3 bases lay outside the gene matches. The CDR3 consists of 13 residues. The CDR3 nucleotides are TGTGCCAGCACCCGGACAGGGGACAATGAGCAGTTCTTC. Translated, it gives CASTRTGDNEQFF.

Comment on this clone: This specimen includes other DNA sequences encoding the same CDR3. The rearrangement links TRBV10-3 to TRBJ2-2, with unresolved D. CDR3 length equals 12 residues. Germline-derived CDR1 and CDR2 are ENHRY and SYGVKD. V lost 6 bases, J lost 2 bases, and 4 bases lay in between. The CDR3 is CAISLNTGELFF. DNA for the CDR3: TGTGCCATCAGCTTAAACACCGGGGAGCTGTTTTTT.

The V and J genes are TRBV3-1 (or the pseudogene TRBV3-2) and TRBJ2-7, with 8 positions matching TRBD1. CDR1 and CDR2 (germline): LGHDT, YNNKEL (reference sequence). There are 20 residues in the CDR3. Trimming cost V 4 bases and J 1 base; bases outside gene matches: 21. CDR3 nucleotide sequence: TGTGCCAGCAGCCCAGCCAAAATATTCGGACAGGGAGGATTTTCCTACGAGCAGTACTTC. Translation gives CASSPAKIFGQGGFSYEQYF.

The chain is built from TRBV9 and TRBJ1-1, with D unclear. The CDR3 runs to 13 residues. Germline lookup yields CDR1 SGDLS and CDR2 YYNGEE. The V gene lost 2 bases and the J gene lost 1 base, with 6 bases spanning the gap. The CDR3 nucleotides read TGTGCCAGCAGCGTCCGACAGAACACTGAAGCTTTCTTT. It translates to CASSVRQNTEAFF. Full variable domain (remainder filled in from reference TRBV9 and TRBJ1-1): DSGVTQTPKHLITATGQRVTLRCSPRSGDLSVYWYQQSLDQGLQFLIQYYNGEERAKGNILERFSAQQFPDLHSELNLSSLELGDSALYFCASSVRQNTEAFFGQGTRLTVV.

DNA of the CDR3: TGTGCCAGCAGCCAAGCGACAGGGACCAACTATGGCTACACCTTC. This translates into CASSQATGTNYGYTF. The chain joins TRBV14 to TRBJ1-2; TRBD1 agrees at 7 bases. V shed 1 base, J shed 2 bases, and the junction held 4 bases outside the gene matches. Germline V lookup: CDR1 SGHDN, CDR2 FVKESK. CDR3 length: 15 residues. Combining the CDR3 with reference TRBV14 and TRBJ1-2 gives the whole variable domain EAGVTQFPSHSVIEKGQTVTLRCDPISGHDNLYWYRRVMGKEIKFLLHFVKESKQDESGMPNNRFLAERTGGTYSTLKVQPAELEDSGVYFCASSQATGTNYGYTFGSGTRLTVV.

CDR3 region: CASSSGQPSSYNEQFF. The CDR3, as DNA: TGTGCCAGCAGTTCGGGACAGCCGAGCTCCTACAATGAGCAGTTCTTC. This chain links TRBV27 with TRBJ2-1, with TRBD1 matching 7 bases. Trimming removed 4 bases from V and 0 bases from J; junction bases left unmatched: 6. The CDR3 loop spans 16 amino acids. Per germline, CDR1 MNHEY and CDR2 SMNVEV (reference sequence).

J is TRBJ1-4 and V is TRBV25-1; no clear D. This CDR3 has 12 residues. Germline CDR1 reads MGHDK; CDR2 reads SYGVNS. The V end lost 7 bases, the J end lost 6 bases, and 9 bases lay between the germline ends. The CDR3, as DNA: TGTGCCAGCACAGGTATGGATGAAAAACTGTTTTTT. Its translation: CASTGMDEKLFF.

The chain joins TRBV12-2 to TRBJ2-3; the D call TRBD2 from the table was never checked on the DNA. TRBV12-2 corresponds to a pseudogene. The CDR3 is 17 residues long. The CDR3 nucleotides are TGTGCAAGTCGCTTAGCCAAGATGGGACTAGGGTCCTATACGCAGTATTTT. It specifies CASRLAKMGLGSYTQYF.

The chain employs TRBV4-1 and TRBJ2-7, with D perhaps TRBD1 (5 bases). The CDR3 has 14 residues. V lost 1 base and J lost 4, with 11 bases in between. Germline V gene lookup returns CDR1 MGHRA and CDR2 YSYEKL. The CDR3 nucleotides read TGCGCCAGCAGCCAAGCGCGACAGTCTTACGAGCAGTACTTC. It is translated as CASSQARQSYEQYF.